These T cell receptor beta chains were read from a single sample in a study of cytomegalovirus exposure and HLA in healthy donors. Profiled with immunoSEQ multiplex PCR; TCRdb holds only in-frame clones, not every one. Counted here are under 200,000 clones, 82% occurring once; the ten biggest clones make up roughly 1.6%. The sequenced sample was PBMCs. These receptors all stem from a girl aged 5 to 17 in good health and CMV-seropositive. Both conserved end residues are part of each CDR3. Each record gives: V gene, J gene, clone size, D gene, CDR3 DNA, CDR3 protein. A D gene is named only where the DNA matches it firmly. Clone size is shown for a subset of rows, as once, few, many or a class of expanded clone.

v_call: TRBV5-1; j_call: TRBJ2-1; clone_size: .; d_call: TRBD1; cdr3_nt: TGCGCCAGCAGCGCCGGGGACAGGGAAGAGGAGGGGAAGTCCTACAATGAGCAGTTCTTC; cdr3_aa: CASSAGDREEEGKSYNEQFF
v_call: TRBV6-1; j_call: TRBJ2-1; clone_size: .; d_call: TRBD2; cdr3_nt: TGTGCCAGCAGCCAACTAGCGGGAGCGTGGGATGAGCAGTTCTTC; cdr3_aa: CASSQLAGAWDEQFF
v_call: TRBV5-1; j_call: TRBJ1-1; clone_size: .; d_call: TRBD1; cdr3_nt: TGCGCCAGCAGCAACACAGGGGACACTGAAGCTTTCTTT; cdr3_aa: CASSNTGDTEAFF
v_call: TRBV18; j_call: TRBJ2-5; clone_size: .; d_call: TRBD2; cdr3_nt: TGTGCCAGCTCACCAGGGACTAGTATAGAGACCCAGTACTTC; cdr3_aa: CASSPGTSIETQYF
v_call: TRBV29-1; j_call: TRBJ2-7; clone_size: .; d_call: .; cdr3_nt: TGCAGCGTTGATGGTCCGGGTTCCTACGAGCAGTACTTC; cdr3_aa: CSVDGPGSYEQYF
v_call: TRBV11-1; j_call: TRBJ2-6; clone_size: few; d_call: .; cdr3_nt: TGTGCCAGCAGCCCTCAGTCCGGGGCCAACGTCCTGACTTTC; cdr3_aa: CASSPQSGANVLTF
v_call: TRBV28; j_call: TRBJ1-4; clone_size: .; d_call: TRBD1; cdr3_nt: TGTGCCAGCAGTTTAGGGACAGGGTCCTTTAATGAAAAACTGTTTTTT; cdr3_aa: CASSLGTGSFNEKLFF
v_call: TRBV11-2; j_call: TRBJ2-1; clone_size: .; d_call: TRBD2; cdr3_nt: TGTGCCAGCAGCTTAAGCAGGACTAGATCCTACAATGAGCAGTTCTTC; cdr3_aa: CASSLSRTRSYNEQFF
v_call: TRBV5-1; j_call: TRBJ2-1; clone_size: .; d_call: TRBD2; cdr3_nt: TGCGCCAGCAGCTTGGAACTAGCGGATCACAATGAGCAGTTCTTC; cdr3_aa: CASSLELADHNEQFF
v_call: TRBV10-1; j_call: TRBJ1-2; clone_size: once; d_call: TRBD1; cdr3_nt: TGCGCCAGCAGTGAGTCGAGGGCAGGGGGCCATCAGGGCTACACCTTC; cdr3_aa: CASSESRAGGHQGYTF
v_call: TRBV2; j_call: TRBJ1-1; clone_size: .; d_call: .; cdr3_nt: TGTGCCAGCAGCCGCCAGGGCGGGATGAACACTGAAGCTTTCTTT; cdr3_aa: CASSRQGGMNTEAFF
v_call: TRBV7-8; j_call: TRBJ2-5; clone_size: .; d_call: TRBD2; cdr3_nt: TGTGCCAGCAGCTTTAGAGCGGGGGAGACCCAGTACTTC; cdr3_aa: CASSFRAGETQYF
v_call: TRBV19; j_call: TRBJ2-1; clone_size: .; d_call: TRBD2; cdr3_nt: TGTGCCAGTAGTAGCCTGACTAGCGGGGGGCACAATGAGCAGTTCTTC; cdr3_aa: CASSSLTSGGHNEQFF
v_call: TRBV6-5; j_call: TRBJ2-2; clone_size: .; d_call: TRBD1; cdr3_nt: TGTGCCAGCAGTTACCACAGGGGTAGTACCGGGGAGCTGTTTTTT; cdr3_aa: CASSYHRGSTGELFF
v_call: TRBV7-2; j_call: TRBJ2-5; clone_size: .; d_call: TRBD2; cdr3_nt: TGTGCCAGCAGCCCCGGACTAGCCAAAGAGACCCAGTACTTC; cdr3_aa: CASSPGLAKETQYF
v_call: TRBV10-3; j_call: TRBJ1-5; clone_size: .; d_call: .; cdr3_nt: TGTGCCATCAGTGAGGGGGGCAACAATCAGCCCCAGCATTTT; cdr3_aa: CAISEGGNNQPQHF
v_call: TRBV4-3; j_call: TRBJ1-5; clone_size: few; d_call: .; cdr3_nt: TGCGCCAGCAGCCAAGACCACAATCAGCCCCAGCATTTT; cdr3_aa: CASSQDHNQPQHF
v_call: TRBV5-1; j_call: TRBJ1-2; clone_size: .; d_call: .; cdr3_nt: TGCGCCAGCAGCCTGGACACAACTAACTATGGCTACACCTTC; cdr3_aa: CASSLDTTNYGYTF
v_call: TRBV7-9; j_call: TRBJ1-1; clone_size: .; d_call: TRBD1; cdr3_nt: TGTGCCAGCAGCCGTGGGAGACAGGGGTTAGGGGGGAGCACTGAAGCTTTCTTT; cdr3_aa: CASSRGRQGLGGSTEAFF
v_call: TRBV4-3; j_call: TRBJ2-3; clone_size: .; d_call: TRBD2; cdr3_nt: TGCGCCAGCAGCCAAGAACCTTCTTTTGCGGGGGGGGCGACAGATACGCAGTATTTT; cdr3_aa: CASSQEPSFAGGATDTQYF
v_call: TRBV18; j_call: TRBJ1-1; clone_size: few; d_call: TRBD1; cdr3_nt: TGTGCCAGCTCACCCCAACAGGGGGAAGGGACTGAAGCTTTCTTT; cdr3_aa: CASSPQQGEGTEAFF
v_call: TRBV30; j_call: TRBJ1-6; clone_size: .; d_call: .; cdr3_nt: TGTGCCTGGAGTCAGGCCCAGGGAAATTCACCCCTCCACTTT; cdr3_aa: CAWSQAQGNSPLHF
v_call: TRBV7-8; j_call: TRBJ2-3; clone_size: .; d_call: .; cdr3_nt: TGTGCCAGCAGCTTAGACGCGGATACGCAGTATTTT; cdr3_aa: CASSLDADTQYF
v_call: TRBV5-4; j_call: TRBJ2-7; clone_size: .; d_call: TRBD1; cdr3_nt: TGTGCCAGCAGCTCGGCTGCCGGGACAGAGGTACGGGGTCCTTACGAGCAGTACTTC; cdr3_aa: CASSSAAGTEVRGPYEQYF
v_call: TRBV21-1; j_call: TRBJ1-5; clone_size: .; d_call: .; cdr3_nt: TGTGCCAGCAGACCACCTCCCAGGGCTCAGCCCCAGCATTTT; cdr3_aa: CASRPPPRAQPQHF
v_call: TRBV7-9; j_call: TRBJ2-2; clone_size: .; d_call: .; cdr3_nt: TGTGCCAGCAGCTTAGCCTCCAGTTACAGAATCACCGGGGAGCTGTTTTTT; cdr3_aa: CASSLASSYRITGELFF
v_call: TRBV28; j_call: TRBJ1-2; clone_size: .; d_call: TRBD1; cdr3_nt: TGTGCCAGCAGTTGGGACAGGGGGCTTCAGGGCTATGGCTACACCTTC; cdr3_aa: CASSWDRGLQGYGYTF
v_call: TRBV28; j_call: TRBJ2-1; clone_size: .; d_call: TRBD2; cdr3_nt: TGTGCCAGCAGGACCCTAGCGGACAATGAGCAGTTCTTC; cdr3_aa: CASRTLADNEQFF
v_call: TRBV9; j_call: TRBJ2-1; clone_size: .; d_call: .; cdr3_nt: TGTGCCAGCAGCGTAGAAGGAAGAGCTGGAGATGAGCAGTTCTTC; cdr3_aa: CASSVEGRAGDEQFF
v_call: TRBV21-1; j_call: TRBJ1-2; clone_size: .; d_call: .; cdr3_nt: TGTGCCAGCAGCAAATATGGGTTTGGGCGTCAAGGTGGTGGCTACACCTTC; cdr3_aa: CASSKYGFGRQGGGYTF
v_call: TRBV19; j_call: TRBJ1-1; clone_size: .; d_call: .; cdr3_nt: TGTGCCAGTAGTACGCAGGGAAACACTGAAGCTTTCTTT; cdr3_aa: CASSTQGNTEAFF
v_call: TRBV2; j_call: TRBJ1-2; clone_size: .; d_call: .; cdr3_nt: TGTGCCAGCAGGGACGTGCGGGGCCACTATGGCTACACCTTC; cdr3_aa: CASRDVRGHYGYTF
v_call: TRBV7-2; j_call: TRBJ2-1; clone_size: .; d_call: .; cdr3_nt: TGTGCCAGCAGCATGACATTCGGTGAGCAGTTCTTC; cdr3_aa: CASSMTFGEQFF
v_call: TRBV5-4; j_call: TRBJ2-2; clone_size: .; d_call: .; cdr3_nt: TGTGCCAGCAGCGCACCCGGGGGTAGTCCAAACACCGGGGAGCTGTTTTTT; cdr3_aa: CASSAPGGSPNTGELFF
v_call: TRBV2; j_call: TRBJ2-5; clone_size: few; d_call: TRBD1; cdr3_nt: TGTGCCAGTTGGGGGACAGGAAGAAAAGAGACCCAGTACTTC; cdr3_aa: CASWGTGRKETQYF
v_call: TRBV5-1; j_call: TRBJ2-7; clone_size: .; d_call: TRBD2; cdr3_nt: TGCGCCAGCAGCCTAGAGACTAGCGGGGGGGCCCACGAGCAGTACTTC; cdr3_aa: CASSLETSGGAHEQYF
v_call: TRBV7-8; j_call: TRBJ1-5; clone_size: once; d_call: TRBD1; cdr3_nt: TGTGCCAGCAGCTTAACCCAGGGGGCTCTCTATAGCAATCAGCCCCAGCATTTT; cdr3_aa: CASSLTQGALYSNQPQHF
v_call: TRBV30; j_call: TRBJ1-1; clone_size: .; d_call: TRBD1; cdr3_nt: TGTGCCTGGAGGCAAGGACAGGGGTACGTAGATACTGAAGCTTTCTTT; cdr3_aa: CAWRQGQGYVDTEAFF
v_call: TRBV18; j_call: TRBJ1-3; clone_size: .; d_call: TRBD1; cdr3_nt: TGTGCCAGCTCACGAGGACAGGGTACGAGCTCTGGAAACACCATATATTTT; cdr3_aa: CASSRGQGTSSGNTIYF
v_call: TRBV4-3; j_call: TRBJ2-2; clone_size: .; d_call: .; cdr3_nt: TGCGCCAGCAGCCCTGACTCTCAAGTGTACGAGCTGTTTTTT; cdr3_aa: CASSPDSQVYELFF
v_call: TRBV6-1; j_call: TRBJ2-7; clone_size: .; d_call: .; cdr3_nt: TGTGCCAGCAGTGAAGGCCGACGGGTCCACCACGAGCAGTACTTC; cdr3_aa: CASSEGRRVHHEQYF
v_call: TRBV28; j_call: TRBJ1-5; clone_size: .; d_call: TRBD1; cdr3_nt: TGTGCCAGTCACAGGGGATGGGAACAGCCCCAGCATTTT; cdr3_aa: CASHRGWEQPQHF
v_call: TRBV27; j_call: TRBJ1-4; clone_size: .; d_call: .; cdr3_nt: TGTGCCAGCAGTTTATCAGGGGGACCTAATGAAAAACTGTTTTTT; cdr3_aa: CASSLSGGPNEKLFF
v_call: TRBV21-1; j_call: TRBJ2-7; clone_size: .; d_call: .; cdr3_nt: TGTGCCAGCAGCAACAGCCGGGACAGGGGGTACGAGCAGTACTTC; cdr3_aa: CASSNSRDRGYEQYF
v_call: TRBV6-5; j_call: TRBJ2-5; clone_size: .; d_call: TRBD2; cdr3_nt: TGTGCCAGCAGCCCACCGGGGGGGACCCAGTACTTC; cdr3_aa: CASSPPGGTQYF
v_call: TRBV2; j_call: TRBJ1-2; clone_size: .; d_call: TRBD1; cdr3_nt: TGTGCCAGCAGTGAGGGACAGGGGAGGTGGTGGGGCTACACCTTC; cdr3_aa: CASSEGQGRWWGYTF
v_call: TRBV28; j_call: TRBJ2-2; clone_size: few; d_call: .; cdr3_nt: TGTGCCAGCAGTCCCCGACAGGTCAACACCGGGGAGCTGTTTTTT; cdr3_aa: CASSPRQVNTGELFF
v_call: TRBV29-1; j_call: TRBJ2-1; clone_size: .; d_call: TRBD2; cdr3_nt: TGCAGCGTAATAGGGACTAGCGGGAGCTACAATGAGCAGTTCTTC; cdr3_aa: CSVIGTSGSYNEQFF
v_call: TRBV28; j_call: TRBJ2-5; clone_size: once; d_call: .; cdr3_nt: TGTGCCAGCAGTACGCCAGGGAACCGGGCGGAGACCCAGTACTTC; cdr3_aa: CASSTPGNRAETQYF
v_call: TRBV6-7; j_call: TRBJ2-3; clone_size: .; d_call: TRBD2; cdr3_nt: TGTGCCAGCAGTTACTCGTCTAGCGGTACTAGCACAGATACGCAGTATTTT; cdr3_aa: CASSYSSSGTSTDTQYF
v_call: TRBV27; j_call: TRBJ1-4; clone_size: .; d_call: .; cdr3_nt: TGTGCCAGCAGACCCGGGTCCCCCGTAGGAAAACTGTTTTTT; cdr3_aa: CASRPGSPVGKLFF
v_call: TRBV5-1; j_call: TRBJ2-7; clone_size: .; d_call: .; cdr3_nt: TGCGCCAGCAGCCAGGGGACACTGGGCGAGCAGTACTTC; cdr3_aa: CASSQGTLGEQYF
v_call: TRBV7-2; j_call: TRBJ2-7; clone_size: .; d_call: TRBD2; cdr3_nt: TGTGCCAGCAGCCTCCAGACTAGCCATACCTACGAGCAGTACTTC; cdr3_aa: CASSLQTSHTYEQYF
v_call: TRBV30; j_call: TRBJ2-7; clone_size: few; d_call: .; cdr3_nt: TGTGCCTGGACTCTAGGGAGCTCCTACGAGCAGTACTTC; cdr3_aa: CAWTLGSSYEQYF
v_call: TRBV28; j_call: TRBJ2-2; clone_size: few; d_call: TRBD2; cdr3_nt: TGTGCCAGCAGGCAAATCTTTAGCGGGGGGGCCCCCGGGGAGCTGTTTTTT; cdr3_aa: CASRQIFSGGAPGELFF